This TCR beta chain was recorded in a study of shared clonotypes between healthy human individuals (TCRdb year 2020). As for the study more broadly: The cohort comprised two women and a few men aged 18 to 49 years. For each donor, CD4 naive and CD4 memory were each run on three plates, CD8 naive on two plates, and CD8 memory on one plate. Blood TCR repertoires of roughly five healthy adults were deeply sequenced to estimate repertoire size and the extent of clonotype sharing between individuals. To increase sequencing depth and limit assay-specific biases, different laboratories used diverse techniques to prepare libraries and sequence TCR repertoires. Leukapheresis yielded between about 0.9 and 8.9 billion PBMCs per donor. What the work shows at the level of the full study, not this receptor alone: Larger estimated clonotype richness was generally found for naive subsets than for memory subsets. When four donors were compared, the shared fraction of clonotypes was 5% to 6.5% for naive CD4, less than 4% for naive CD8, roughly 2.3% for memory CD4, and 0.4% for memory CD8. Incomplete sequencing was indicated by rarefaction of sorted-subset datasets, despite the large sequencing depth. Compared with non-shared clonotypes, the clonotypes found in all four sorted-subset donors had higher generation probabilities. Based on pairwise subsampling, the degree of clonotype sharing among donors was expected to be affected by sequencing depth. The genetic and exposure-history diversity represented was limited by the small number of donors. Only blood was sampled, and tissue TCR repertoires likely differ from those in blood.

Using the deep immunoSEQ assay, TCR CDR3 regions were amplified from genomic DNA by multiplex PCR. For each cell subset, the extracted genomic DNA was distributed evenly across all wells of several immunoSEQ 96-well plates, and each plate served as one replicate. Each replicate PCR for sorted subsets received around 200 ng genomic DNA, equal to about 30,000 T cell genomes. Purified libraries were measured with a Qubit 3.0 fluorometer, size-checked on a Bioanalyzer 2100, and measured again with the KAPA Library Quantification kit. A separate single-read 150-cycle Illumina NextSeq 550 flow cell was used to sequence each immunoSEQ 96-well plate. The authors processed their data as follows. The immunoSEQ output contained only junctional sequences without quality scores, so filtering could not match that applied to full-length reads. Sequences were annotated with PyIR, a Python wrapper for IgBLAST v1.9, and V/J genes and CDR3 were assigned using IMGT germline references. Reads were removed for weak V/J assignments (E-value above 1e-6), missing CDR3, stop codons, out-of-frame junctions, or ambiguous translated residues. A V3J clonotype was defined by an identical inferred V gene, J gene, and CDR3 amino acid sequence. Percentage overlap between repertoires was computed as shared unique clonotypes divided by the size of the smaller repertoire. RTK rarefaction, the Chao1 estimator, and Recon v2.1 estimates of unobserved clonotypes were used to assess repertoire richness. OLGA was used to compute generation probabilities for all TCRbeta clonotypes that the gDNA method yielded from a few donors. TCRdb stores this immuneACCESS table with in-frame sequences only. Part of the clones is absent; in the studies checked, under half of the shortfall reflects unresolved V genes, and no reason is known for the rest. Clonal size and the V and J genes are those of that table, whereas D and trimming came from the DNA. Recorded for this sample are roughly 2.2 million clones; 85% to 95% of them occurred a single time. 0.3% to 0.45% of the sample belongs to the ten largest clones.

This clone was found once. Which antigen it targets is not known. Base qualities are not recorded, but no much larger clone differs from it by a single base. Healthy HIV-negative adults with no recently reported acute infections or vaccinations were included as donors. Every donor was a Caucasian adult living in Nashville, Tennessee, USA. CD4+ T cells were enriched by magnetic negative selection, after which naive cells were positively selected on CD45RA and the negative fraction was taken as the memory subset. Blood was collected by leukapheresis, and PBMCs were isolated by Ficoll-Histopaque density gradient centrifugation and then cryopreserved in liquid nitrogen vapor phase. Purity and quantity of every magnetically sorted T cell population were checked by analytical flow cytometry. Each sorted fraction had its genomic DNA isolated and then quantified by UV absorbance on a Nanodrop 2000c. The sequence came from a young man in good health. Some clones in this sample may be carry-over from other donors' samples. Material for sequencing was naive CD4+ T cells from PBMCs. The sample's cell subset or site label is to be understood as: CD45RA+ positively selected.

The CDR3 here reads CASSPVGTSGRNGELFF. The nucleotide sequence reads as follows: TGTGCCAGCAGCCCGGTAGGGACTAGCGGGAGGAACGGGGAGCTGTTTTTT. This chain is built from TRBV5-6 and TRBJ2-2; TRBD2 agrees with 15 junctional bases. The CDR3, cysteine through phenylalanine, is 17 amino acids long. Of all the DNA, just the CDR3 is kept, 51 bases in frame from base 1. CDR1 SGHDT and CDR2 YYEEEE are derived from the germline V gene. V trim: 4 bases; J trim: 7 bases; unmatched bases: 8. Extended through the reference TRBV5-6 and TRBJ2-2 proteins, this CDR3 yields the full variable domain: DAGVTQSPTHLIKTRGQQVTLRCSPKSGHDTVSWYQQALGQGPQFIFQYYEEEERQRGNFPDRFSGHQFPNYSSELNVNALLLGDSALYLCASSPVGTSGRNGELFFGEGSRLTVL.